The sample holds many counts of the clone carrying this TCR beta chain. The antigen remains undetermined. V lost 2 bases and J lost 1, with 15 bases in between. Germline values: CDR1 SGHNT, CDR2 YENEEA. The CDR3 is 17 amino acids. TCRdb re-called the 5' RACE reads with MiXCR, one entry per CDR3 protein. The sample has tens of thousands of distinct CDR3 sequences; about 3.2% are singletons. This record comes from a study of neurological immune-mediated disorders. Across the study: Relapsing-remitting patients made up 31 of the 34 multiple sclerosis patients, and secondary progressive patients made up 3.

Study-wide findings and caveats: The repertoires of 18 of 34 multiple sclerosis patients fell into one related-CDR3 cluster (a possible signature) under phylogenetic grouping.

The sample's time point: longitudinal time-point 1 (baseline). The clonotype was recovered from a woman in her sixties with multiple sclerosis. The sample comprised PBMCs. The gene calls are TRBV11-3 and TRBJ2-1, with D unresolved. The CDR3 here is CASSLIFRKGSYNEQFF. The CDR3 DNA sequence: TGTGCCAGCAGCTTAATTTTCCGGAAGGGATCCTACAATGAGCAGTTCTTC.